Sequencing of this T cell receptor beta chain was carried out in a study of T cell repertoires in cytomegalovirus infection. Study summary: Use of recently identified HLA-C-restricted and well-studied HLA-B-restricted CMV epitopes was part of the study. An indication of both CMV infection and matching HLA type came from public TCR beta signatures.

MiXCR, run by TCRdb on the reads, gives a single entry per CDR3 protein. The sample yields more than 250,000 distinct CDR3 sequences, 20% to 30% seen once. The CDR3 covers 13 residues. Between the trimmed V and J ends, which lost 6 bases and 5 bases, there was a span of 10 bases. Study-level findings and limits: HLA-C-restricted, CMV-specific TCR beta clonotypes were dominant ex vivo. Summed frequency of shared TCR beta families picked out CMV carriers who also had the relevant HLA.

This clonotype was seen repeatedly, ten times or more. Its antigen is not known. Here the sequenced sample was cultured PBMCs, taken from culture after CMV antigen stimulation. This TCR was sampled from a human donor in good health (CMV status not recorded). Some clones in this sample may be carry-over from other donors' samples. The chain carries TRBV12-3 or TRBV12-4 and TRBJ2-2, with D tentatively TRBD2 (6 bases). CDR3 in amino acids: CASRAEGTGELFF. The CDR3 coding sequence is TGTGCCAGCAGAGCGGAGGGGACCGGGGAGCTGTTTTTT.